What follows are 30 T cell receptor beta chains derived from one specimen sequenced in a study of Ad26.COV2.S vaccination and SARS-CoV-2 variants. This sample's treatment: some 20 received Ad26.COV2.S at low or high dose, single or two shots; about 5 received placebo; per-sample allocation not given. Sample collection was performed on day 63 after the first vaccine or placebo injection. The protocol was immunoSEQ multiplex PCR, while the TCRdb copy is restricted to in-frame clones and leaves out a portion. Among 400,000 to 450,000 clones, around 90% were seen once, and the ten largest hold more than 3.5%. Specimen: peripheral blood, collected in a trial of Ad26.COV2.S vaccine versus placebo. The receptors shown here come from a person between 18 and 65 years old who received the Ad26.COV2.S COVID-19 vaccine or a placebo.

CDR3: CASSTESSYNSPLHF. CDR3 DNA: TGTGCCAGTAGTACCGAGAGCTCCTATAATTCACCCCTCCACTTT. The J gene is TRBJ1-6, the V gene TRBV19; D is ambiguous. The CDR3 spans 15 residues. V was shortened by 4 bases and J by 0 bases, with 7 bases between the two germline ends. Germline V gives CDR1 LNHDA, CDR2 SQIVND (reference sequence).

This clone was counted between two and nine times. The J gene is TRBJ1-6, the V gene TRBV5-1, with 9 bases matching TRBD1. V shed 3 bases, J shed 8 bases, and the junction held 3 bases outside the gene matches. The CDR3 is made up of 14 amino acids. Germline CDR1 and CDR2: SGHRS and YFSETQ. CDR3 amino acids: CASSSTGGDSPLHF. DNA of the CDR3: TGCGCCAGCAGCTCGACAGGGGGGGATTCACCCCTCCACTTT.

The CDR3 DNA reads TGTGCCAGCAGCTTAGGTCGGACAGGGGCCCAGCCCCAGCATTTT. This translates into CASSLGRTGAQPQHF. The chain recombines TRBV11-2 with TRBJ1-5; TRBD1 aligns across 9 bases. Per germline, CDR1 SGHAT and CDR2 FQNNGV. With V trimmed by 1 base and J by 7 bases, 5 bases remained unmatched. The CDR3 loop spans 15 amino acids.

The chain uses TRBV12-3 or TRBV12-4 and TRBJ1-4; TRBD1 might be the D (5 bases). Trimming pared 3 bases from V and 8 bases from J, leaving 10 bases between. The CDR3 is 13 residues long. CDR3 DNA sequence: TGTGCCAGCAGTTTTCAGGGAGGGGAAAAACTGTTTTTT. It is translated as CASSFQGGEKLFF.

The chain is built from TRBV10-3 and TRBJ1-2; D remains ambiguous. Trimming took 0 bases from V and 5 from J, leaving 13 bases between them. This CDR3 spans 15 amino acids. Germline CDR1 is ENHRY and CDR2 is SYGVKD. The CDR3: CAISESGMAYYGYTF. CDR3 DNA: TGTGCCATCAGTGAGTCGGGCATGGCTTATTATGGCTACACCTTC.

This clone was found once. The chain uses TRBV27 and TRBJ2-7; 10 bases align to TRBD2. Trimming removed 5 bases from V and 4 bases from J; junction bases left unmatched: 8. CDR1 is MNHEY, CDR2 SMNVEV, per germline (reference sequence). CDR3 size: 15 residues. The CDR3 here is CASSPIELAGYEQYF. In DNA, the CDR3 is TGTGCCAGCAGTCCGATCGAACTAGCGGGGTACGAGCAGTACTTC.

The chain uses TRBV15 and TRBJ2-2; D perhaps matches TRBD2 (5 bases). Germline assignment: CDR1 LNHNV and CDR2 YYDKDF (reference sequence). This CDR3 is built from 16 residues. The germline V and J ends were trimmed by 4 bases and 10 bases, with 22 bases remaining between them. The CDR3 protein is CATSTSGSGRKTELFF. CDR3 DNA sequence: TGTGCCACCAGCACGTCGGGATCTGGCCGAAAAACGGAGCTGTTTTTT.

This rearrangement joins TRBV6-1 to TRBJ2-7, with D perhaps TRBD2 (6 bases). This CDR3 is built from 18 residues. Trimming stripped 0 bases from V and 2 bases from J, with 20 bases between. Germline V gives CDR1 MNHNS, CDR2 SASEGT. The CDR3 loop reads CASSEARFGGAGPYEQYF. Written as DNA, the CDR3 is TGTGCCAGCAGTGAAGCGCGTTTTGGAGGGGCAGGGCCCTACGAGCAGTACTTC.

This clone was recorded only once. V usage is TRBV28 and J usage is TRBJ2-4; D unresolved. The CDR3 consists of 15 residues. V was pared by 0 bases and J by 0 bases, with 6 bases between. Looked up from germline, CDR1 is MDHEN and CDR2 is SYDVKM. Here the CDR3 DNA reads TGTGCCAGCAGTTTATGGGCCCGAGCCAAAAACATTCAGTACTTC. Protein product: CASSLWARAKNIQYF. The variable domain in full, completed from reference TRBV28 and TRBJ2-4, reads DVKVTQSSRYLVKRTGEKVFLECVQDMDHENMFWYRQDPGLGLRLIYFSYDVKMKEKGDIPEGYSVSREKKERFSLILESASTNQTSMYLCASSLWARAKNIQYFGAGTRLSVL.

The chain carries TRBV4-2 and TRBJ2-2, with 7 positions matching TRBD1. V gave up 4 bases and J gave up 1 base; unmatched junction bases: 3. The CDR3 runs 15 residues. Germline V gene data show CDR1 as LGHNA and CDR2 as YNFKEQ. DNA of the CDR3: TGTGCCAGCAGCCCCCGACAGGGGAACACCGGGGAGCTGTTTTTT. Translating it yields CASSPRQGNTGELFF.

The chain carries TRBV7-8 and TRBJ2-3; possibly TRBD2 for D (6 bases). CDR1 is SGHVS, CDR2 FQNEAQ, per germline. The CDR3 loop spans 14 amino acids. V gave up 3 bases and J gave up 5 bases, with 12 bases separating them. The CDR3 here is CASSLGLQVDTQYF. The CDR3 DNA is TGTGCCAGCAGCTTGGGACTCCAAGTAGATACGCAGTATTTT.

This clone was counted only a few times. At the DNA level, this CDR3 is encoded by other sequences in the same sample as well. The gene calls are TRBV3-1 (or the pseudogene TRBV3-2) and TRBJ2-7; no firm D call. The CDR3 is made up of 12 amino acids. Germline V gives CDR1 LGHDT, CDR2 YNNKEL (reference sequence). V lost 1 base to trimming and J lost 2 bases, with 3 bases between them. The CDR3 here is CASSQGPYEQYF. Written as DNA, the CDR3 is TGTGCCAGCAGCCAAGGACCCTACGAGCAGTACTTC.

The J gene is TRBJ2-2, the V gene TRBV4-2; 8 nucleotides line up with TRBD1. CDR3 length: 15 amino acids. Germline CDR1 reads LGHNA; CDR2 reads YNFKEQ. J was trimmed by 5 bases and V by 1 base; bases with no gene match: 3. DNA of the CDR3: TGTGCCAGCAGCCAAGTGACAGGGGAAACCGGGGAGCTGTTTTTT. Translating gives CASSQVTGETGELFF.

The chain has TRBV9 and TRBJ1-5; D unclear. Trimming stripped 0 bases from V and 11 bases from J, with 18 bases between. The CDR3 extends over 15 amino acids. Germline V gene lookup returns CDR1 SGDLS and CDR2 YYNGEE. CDR3 protein: CASSVEGNGQSAQHF. The CDR3 nucleotides read TGTGCCAGCAGCGTAGAGGGCAATGGGCAGAGTGCCCAGCATTTT.

This clone was observed once. The chain links TRBV28 to TRBJ1-1, with 9 bases identical to TRBD1. Per germline, CDR1 MDHEN and CDR2 SYDVKM. V gave up 3 bases and J gave up 1 base; unmatched junction bases: 6. The CDR3 has 16 amino acids. The CDR3 DNA is TGTGCCAGCAGTTTTTACGGGACAGGGCGGAACACTGAAGCTTTCTTT. This translates into CASSFYGTGRNTEAFF.

This chain links TRBV2 with TRBJ2-1, with 7 bases fitting TRBD2. CDR3 length: 16 amino acids. The trim removed 2 bases at V and 2 bases at J, leaving 6 bases unmatched. Germline V gene sequence: CDR1 SNHLY, CDR2 FYNNEI. The CDR3 is CASSERASGTYNEQFF. CDR3 sequence (DNA): TGTGCCAGCAGTGAAAGGGCTAGCGGTACCTACAATGAGCAGTTCTTC.

The chain combines TRBV11-2 with TRBJ2-7; a possible D gene is TRBD1 (5 bases). V was shortened by 1 base and J by 2 bases, with 9 bases between the two germline ends. This CDR3 is built from 14 residues. From germline, CDR1 is SGHAT and CDR2 FQNNGV. CDR3 DNA sequence: TGTGCCAGCAGCTTAGCTGCAGGGACCTACGAGCAGTACTTC. This codes for CASSLAAGTYEQYF.

The rearrangement joins TRBV5-6 to TRBJ2-7; no firm D call. CDR3 length equals 14 residues. The V gene lost 1 base and the J gene lost 6 bases, with 14 bases spanning the gap. CDR1 SGHDT and CDR2 YYEEEE come from the germline V gene. CDR3 sequence reads: CASSLFNSLPEQYF. Here the CDR3 DNA reads TGTGCCAGCAGCTTGTTTAATTCGCTTCCCGAGCAGTACTTC.

The V gene is TRBV6-5, the J gene TRBJ1-2, with 7 bases matching TRBD1. CDR1 is MNHEY and CDR2 is SVGAGI in the germline V gene. Trimming took 6 bases from V and 5 from J; bases not matched to a gene: 6. The CDR3 has 13 residues. CDR3 sequence: CASRTGTEYGYTF. In DNA form, the CDR3 reads TGTGCCAGCAGGACCGGGACAGAATATGGCTACACCTTC.

Only a few counts were recorded for this clone. The chain employs TRBV29-1 and TRBJ1-2; 8 bases match TRBD1. Germline V gene data show CDR1 as SQVTM and CDR2 as ANQGSEA. The CDR3 has 13 amino acids. Unmatched junction bases numbered 6, after V lost 4 bases and J lost 5 bases. As DNA, the CDR3 is TGCAGCGTTGTTGCCCGACAGGGGTATGGCTACACCTTC. Translating gives CSVVARQGYGYTF.

The sample holds a few counts of this clone. The chain couples TRBV11-1 to TRBJ2-2; the match to TRBD2 covers 9 bases. Germline values: CDR1 SGHAT, CDR2 FQDESV (reference sequence). The J segment lost 6 bases and the V segment lost 2 bases, leaving 4 bases of the junction unmatched. CDR3 length equals 15 residues. The CDR3 spells CASSLLGLAAGELFF. In nucleotides, the CDR3 is TGTGCCAGCAGCTTACTGGGACTAGCAGCCGGGGAGCTGTTTTTT.

This CDR3 reads CASSFAPTGLGNQPQHF. CDR3 bases: TGTGCCAGCAGCTTCGCCCCGACAGGGTTGGGCAATCAGCCCCAGCATTTT. The chain couples TRBV7-9 to TRBJ1-5, with 7 bases aligning to TRBD1. Germline loops: CDR1 SEHNR, CDR2 FQNEAQ (reference sequence). Trimming at V came to 3 bases and at J to 2 bases, leaving 10 bases not matched to a gene. CDR3 size: 17 residues.

The rearrangement links TRBV15 to TRBJ2-3, with D unresolved. V was shortened by 8 bases and J by 2 bases, with 17 bases between the two germline ends. This CDR3 is built from 15 residues. Per germline, CDR1 LNHNV and CDR2 YYDKDF (reference sequence). CDR3 DNA: TGTGCCACCCGAGCAGGCGGAGAGCCCACAGATACGCAGTATTTT. Encoded protein: CATRAGGEPTDTQYF. The entire variable domain, with the rest obtained from reference TRBV15 and TRBJ2-3, is as follows: DAMVIQNPRYQVTQFGKPVTLSCSQTLNHNVMYWYQQKSSQAPKLLFHYYDKDFNNEADTPDNFQSRRPNTSFCFLDIRSPGLGDTAMYLCATRAGGEPTDTQYFGPGTRLTVL.

The chain joins TRBV7-9 to TRBJ1-1; D is unresolved. Between the trimmed V and J ends, which lost 6 bases and 5 bases, there was a span of 13 bases. This CDR3 spans 13 amino acids. Germline V lookup: CDR1 SEHNR, CDR2 FQNEAQ (reference sequence). CDR3 in DNA: TGTGCCAGCAGTTTTGTCGCGACGACTGAAGCTTTCTTT. Residues: CASSFVATTEAFF.

This sequence joins TRBV9 and TRBJ1-1; tentatively, D is TRBD1 (5 bases). CDR3 length: 14 residues. The V and J ends lost 0 bases and 4 bases respectively, with 10 bases between them. The germline V gene encodes CDR1 SGDLS and CDR2 YYNGEE. This chain's CDR3 is CASSVELGGTEAFF. The CDR3 nucleotides read TGTGCCAGCAGCGTAGAGCTGGGGGGCACTGAAGCTTTCTTT.

The chain has TRBV11-2 and TRBJ2-1; unclear D gene. Trimming pared 0 bases from V and 6 bases from J, leaving 9 bases between. This CDR3 has 14 amino acids. Germline V gene data show CDR1 as SGHAT and CDR2 as FQNNGV. CDR3 region: CASSLDRLGNEQFF. CDR3 nucleotides: TGTGCCAGCAGCTTAGACAGGCTCGGCAATGAGCAGTTCTTC.

The J gene is TRBJ2-3, the V gene TRBV9, with TRBD2 matching 7 bases. The CDR3 has 15 amino acids. Germline V gene lookup returns CDR1 SGDLS and CDR2 YYNGEE. J gave up 1 base and V 2 bases, and 4 bases lay outside the gene matches. The CDR3 sequence is CASSVSAGGTDTQYF. Written as DNA, the CDR3 is TGTGCCAGCAGCGTTAGCGCGGGAGGCACAGATACGCAGTATTTT.

The V gene is TRBV10-3, the J gene TRBJ1-5, with a weak D call TRBD1 (6 bases). V was trimmed by 3 bases and J by 3 bases, leaving 12 bases between them. Germline loops: CDR1 ENHRY, CDR2 SYGVKD. This CDR3 is 15 amino acids long. In nucleotides, the CDR3 is TGTGCCATCAGTGACGTCGGACAGAACAATCAGCCCCAGCATTTT. Protein: CAISDVGQNNQPQHF.

The chain links TRBV9 to TRBJ2-1; D remains unclear. This CDR3 comprises 16 residues. Trimming cost V 2 bases and J 5 bases, with 17 bases left between them. Per the germline V gene, CDR1 is SGDLS and CDR2 is YYNGEE. CDR3 in DNA: TGTGCCAGCAGCGTTAGGCCTGTTTATGGAAACAATGAGCAGTTCTTC. Its protein is CASSVRPVYGNNEQFF.

The rearrangement links TRBV7-9 to TRBJ2-1, with no clear D. The CDR3 loop spans 14 amino acids. Germline V gene lookup returns CDR1 SEHNR and CDR2 FQNEAQ (reference sequence). Deletions cut 1 base from V and 3 bases from J, with 7 bases between. In nucleotides, the CDR3 is TGTGCCAGCAGCTTAGACCAGCGCTACAATGAGCAGTTCTTC. It translates to CASSLDQRYNEQFF. Based on the CDR3 plus reference TRBV7-9 and TRBJ2-1, the full variable domain is DTGVSQNPRHKITKRGQNVTFRCDPISEHNRLYWYRQTLGQGPEFLTYFQNEAQLEKSRLLSDRFSAERPKGSFSTLEIQRTEQGDSAMYLCASSLDQRYNEQFFGPGTRLTVL.